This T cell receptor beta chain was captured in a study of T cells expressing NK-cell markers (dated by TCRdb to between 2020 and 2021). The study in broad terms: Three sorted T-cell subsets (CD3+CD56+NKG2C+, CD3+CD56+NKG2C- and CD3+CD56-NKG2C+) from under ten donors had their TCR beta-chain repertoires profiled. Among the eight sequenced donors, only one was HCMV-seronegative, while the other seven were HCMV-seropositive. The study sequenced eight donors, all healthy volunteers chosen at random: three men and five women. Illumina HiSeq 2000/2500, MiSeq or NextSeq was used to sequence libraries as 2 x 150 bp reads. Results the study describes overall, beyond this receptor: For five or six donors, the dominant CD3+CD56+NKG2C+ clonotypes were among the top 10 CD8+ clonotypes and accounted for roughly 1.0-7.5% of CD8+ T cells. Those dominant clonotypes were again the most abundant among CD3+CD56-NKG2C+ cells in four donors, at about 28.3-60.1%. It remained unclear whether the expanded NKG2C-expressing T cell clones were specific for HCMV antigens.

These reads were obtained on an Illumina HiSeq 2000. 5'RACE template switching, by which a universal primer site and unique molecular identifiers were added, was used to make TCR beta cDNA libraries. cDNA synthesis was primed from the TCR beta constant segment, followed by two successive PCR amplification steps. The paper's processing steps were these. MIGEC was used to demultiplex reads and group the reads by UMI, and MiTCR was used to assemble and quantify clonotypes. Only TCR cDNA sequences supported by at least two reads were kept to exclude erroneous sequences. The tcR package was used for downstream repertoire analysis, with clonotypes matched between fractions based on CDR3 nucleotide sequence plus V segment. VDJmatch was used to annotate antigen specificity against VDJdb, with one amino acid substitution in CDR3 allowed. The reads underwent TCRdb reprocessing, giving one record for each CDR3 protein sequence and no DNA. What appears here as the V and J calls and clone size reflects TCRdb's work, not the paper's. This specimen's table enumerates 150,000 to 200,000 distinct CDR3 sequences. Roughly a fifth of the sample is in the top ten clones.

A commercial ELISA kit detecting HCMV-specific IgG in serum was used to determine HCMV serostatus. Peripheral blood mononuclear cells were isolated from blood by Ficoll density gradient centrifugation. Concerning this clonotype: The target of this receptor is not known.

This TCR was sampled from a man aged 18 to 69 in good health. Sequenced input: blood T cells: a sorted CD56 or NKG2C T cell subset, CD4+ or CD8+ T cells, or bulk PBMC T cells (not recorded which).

For the CDR3, the sequence is CASSAGFVGAEAFF. This chain joins TRBV9 to TRBJ1-1; TCRdb gives TRBD1 as the D gene, but with no DNA this cannot be confirmed. Measured from the cysteine to the phenylalanine, the CDR3 is 14 residues long. No DNA is listed. CDR1 and CDR2 are drawn from the germline V gene: SGDLS, YYNGEE.